These 29 T cell receptor beta chains were sequenced from one sample in a study of identical twins. TCRdb ran MiXCR on the 5' RACE reads and lists one entry per CDR3 protein. The table shows 500,000 or so distinct CDR3 sequences, with approximately 14% occurring only once. This same sample was also part of a study on yellow fever vaccine responses in identical twins.

The specimen was CD4+ T cells sorted from blood. The receptors originated from a woman aged 18-29 years in good health.

This chain uses TRBV20-1 with TRBJ2-2; 10 bases match TRBD2. The J segment lost 5 bases and the V segment lost 7 bases, leaving 7 bases of the junction unmatched. This CDR3 has 14 residues. Per the germline V gene, CDR1 is DFQATT and CDR2 is SNEGSKA (reference sequence). The CDR3, as DNA: TGCAGTGTTCAGCGGGGGGGCCGGACCGGGGAGCTGTTTTTT. Protein: CSVQRGGRTGELFF.

CDR3 in amino acids: CASSLGVLSGRAGEQYF. DNA of the CDR3: TGTGCCAGCAGTCTTGGAGTTTTGAGCGGGAGGGCGGGCGAGCAGTACTTC. The genes are TRBV28 and TRBJ2-7; 10 positions match TRBD2. The CDR3 contains 17 residues. Germline CDR1 MDHEN, CDR2 SYDVKM. J gave up 6 bases and V 5 bases, and 16 bases lay outside the gene matches.

CDR3 residues: CSASLLDRRLGAKNIQYF. As DNA, the CDR3 is TGCAGTGCTTCGCTACTGGACCGCCGGCTCGGGGCCAAAAACATTCAGTACTTC. The chain joins TRBV20-1 to TRBJ2-4, with no clear D. Germline V gene lookup returns CDR1 DFQATT and CDR2 SNEGSKA (reference sequence). The CDR3 has 18 amino acids. With 5 bases removed from V and 1 base from J, the gap between germline ends came to 24 bases.

This clonotype showed up just a few times. The chain carries TRBV20-1 and TRBJ2-2, with D maybe TRBD2 (5 bases). Trimming removed 5 bases from V and 0 bases from J, with 13 bases in between. The CDR3 length is 15 residues. Germline V lookup: CDR1 DFQATT, CDR2 SNEGSKA (reference sequence). The CDR3 nucleotides are TGCAGTGCTCTGGGGAGACAAACGAACACCGGGGAGCTGTTTTTT. It specifies CSALGRQTNTGELFF.

This clonotype was seen only a few times. The genes are TRBV24-1 and TRBJ2-3; a weak D match, TRBD2 (5 bases). The germline V and J ends were trimmed by 3 bases and 3 bases, with 15 bases remaining between them. This CDR3 spans 16 amino acids. Germline loops: CDR1 KGHDR, CDR2 SFDVKD. CDR3 region: CATSDSRGLWTDTQYF. CDR3 sequence (DNA): TGTGCCACCAGTGATAGCCGGGGTCTGTGGACAGATACGCAGTATTTT.

This rearrangement joins TRBV29-1 to TRBJ2-7, with D tentatively TRBD2 (5 bases). Trimming pared 7 bases from V and 3 bases from J, leaving 16 bases between. The CDR3 loop spans 13 amino acids. Germline V gives CDR1 SQVTM, CDR2 ANQGSEA. CDR3 DNA sequence: TGCAGCGCTGCCGGGATTGCGGACTACGAGCAGTACTTC. Translated, it gives CSAAGIADYEQYF.

This clonotype was counted only a few times. The chain has TRBV20-1 and TRBJ2-7; possibly TRBD2 for D (5 bases). The CDR3 extends over 14 amino acids. Germline V CDR1 and CDR2: DFQATT, SNEGSKA (reference sequence). V was pared by 3 bases and J by 3 bases, with 15 bases between. The CDR3 is CSASPGDPLYEQYF. CDR3 in DNA: TGCAGTGCTAGCCCCGGGGATCCCCTCTACGAGCAGTACTTC.

This clonotype was counted at least ten times. The chain combines TRBV24-1 with TRBJ2-3, with D possibly matching TRBD1 (5 bases). The V gene lost 4 bases and the J gene lost 4 bases, with 14 bases spanning the gap. CDR1 is KGHDR and CDR2 is SFDVKD in the germline V gene. This CDR3 region has 15 residues. The CDR3 DNA reads as TGTGCCACCAGTGAGGGCAGGGTAGGGGCAGATACGCAGTATTTT. Translation: CATSEGRVGADTQYF.

With respect to this clonotype: An end of the junction differs from the germline gene, which may be a read error. The V gene is TRBV7-6, the J gene TRBJ1-6; D might be TRBD1 (5 bases). From germline, CDR1 is SGHVS and CDR2 FNYEAQ. The CDR3 totals 15 residues. The CDR3 DNA reads as TGTGGCAGCAGCCCCACTTGGGGCAGGGATTCACCCCTCCACTTT. As protein: CGSSPTWGRDSPLHF. The entire variable domain, with the rest obtained from reference TRBV7-6 and TRBJ1-6, is as follows: GAGVSQSPRYKVTKRGQDVALRCDPISGHVSLYWYRQALGQGPEFLTYFNYEAQQDKSGLPNDRFSAERPEGSISTLTIQRTEQRDSAMYRCGSSPTWGRDSPLHFGNGTRLTVT.

This clonotype was counted at least ten times. This chain connects TRBV5-1 to TRBJ1-2; D unclear. Deletions cut 5 bases from V and 2 bases from J, with 7 bases between. Germline lookup yields CDR1 SGHRS and CDR2 YFSETQ. The CDR3 covers 12 residues. The CDR3 loop reads CASRAENYGYTF. CDR3 nucleotide sequence: TGCGCCAGCAGAGCAGAGAACTATGGCTACACCTTC.

This CDR3 reads CAISESWEQETQYF. CDR3 nucleotide sequence: TGTGCCATCAGTGAGTCGTGGGAACAAGAGACCCAGTACTTC. The chain links TRBV10-3 to TRBJ2-5; D call uncertain. Germline V gene lookup returns CDR1 ENHRY and CDR2 SYGVKD. The ends were cut back, 0 bases at V and 2 bases at J, with 7 bases in the middle. The CDR3 consists of 14 residues.

In its sample, this clonotype was seen a few times. The V call is TRBV30, the J call TRBJ2-7; 8 nucleotides line up with TRBD1. The CDR3 covers 14 residues. Per the germline V gene, CDR1 is GTSNPN and CDR2 is SVGIG (reference sequence). V lost 2 bases, J lost 5 bases, and 8 bases stayed unmatched. The chain's CDR3 is CAWSTGGKKHEQYF. DNA for the CDR3: TGTGCCTGGAGTACAGGGGGAAAAAAGCACGAGCAGTACTTC.

This clonotype was seen many times. The chain is built from TRBV5-1 and TRBJ2-1; weak D call: TRBD1 (6 bases). Germline loops: CDR1 SGHRS, CDR2 YFSETQ. This CDR3 has 13 amino acids. Trimming left V 0 bases short and J 7 bases short, with 8 bases between. As DNA, the CDR3 is TGCGCCAGCAGCTTGGAGGGGACAAATGAGCAGTTCTTC. Its protein product is CASSLEGTNEQFF.

In its sample, this clonotype was seen a few times. V and J are TRBV10-3 and TRBJ2-3; weak D call: TRBD1 (7 bases). Germline CDR1 ENHRY, CDR2 SYGVKD. Trimming removed 3 bases at V and 5 bases at J, with 24 bases between. The CDR3 sequence is 18 residues long. The CDR3 region has the DNA TGTGCCATCAGTGACTTTCAACGCAGCGGAGGGGGCCGAGATACGCAGTATTTT. Protein sequence: CAISDFQRSGGGRDTQYF.

In its sample, this clonotype was seen a few times. The V gene is TRBV28, the J gene TRBJ2-7, with D perhaps given as TRBD1 or TRBD2 (7 bases each). Per germline, CDR1 MDHEN and CDR2 SYDVKM. CDR3 length equals 15 residues. Trimming pared 6 bases from V and 0 bases from J, leaving 15 bases between. The CDR3 spells CASSQGGESSYEQYF. CDR3 sequence (DNA): TGTGCCAGCAGCCAGGGGGGGGAAAGCTCCTACGAGCAGTACTTC.

The chain employs TRBV6-2 or TRBV6-3 and TRBJ2-5; 9 bases fit TRBD2. Trimming took 8 bases from V and 3 from J; bases not matched to a gene: 10. This CDR3 region has 15 residues. Looked up from germline, CDR1 is MNHEY and CDR2 is SVGEGT. The CDR3 loop reads CASWPRTSAEETQYF. CDR3 nucleotide sequence: TGTGCCAGCTGGCCCCGGACTAGCGCCGAAGAGACCCAGTACTTC.

This clonotype was counted a few times. This chain joins TRBV29-1 and TRBJ2-7; TRBD1 or TRBD2 may be the D gene (5 bases each). This CDR3 is built from 13 residues. Germline-derived CDR1 and CDR2 are SQVTM and ANQGSEA. Deletions cut 5 bases from V and 3 bases from J, with 14 bases between. In nucleotides, the CDR3 is TGCAGCGTTTCTGAGGGGTTGATCTACGAGCAGTACTTC. It encodes CSVSEGLIYEQYF.

There are many counts of this clonotype. The CDR3 bases are TGCAGTGCTAATACAGGATACCAAGAGACCCAGTACTTC. This encodes CSANTGYQETQYF. The chain combines TRBV20-1 with TRBJ2-5, with D possibly TRBD1 on 5 matching bases. Per the germline V gene, CDR1 is DFQATT and CDR2 is SNEGSKA (reference sequence). The V end was cut by 4 bases, the J end by 0 bases, with 9 bases between. The CDR3 extends over 13 amino acids.

The chain joins TRBV7-2 to TRBJ2-5; possibly TRBD1 for D (6 bases). The CDR3 totals 16 residues. Per germline, CDR1 SGHTA and CDR2 FQGNSA. Trimming pared 0 bases from V and 9 bases from J, leaving 20 bases between. Written as DNA, the CDR3 is TGTGCCAGCAGCTTAGCGGCAACAGGGCTCTGGGAGCCCCAGTACTTC. Its protein is CASSLAATGLWEPQYF.

The CDR3, as DNA: TGTGCCAGCAGTGAATCGGGGGGGCCTGGGGCCAACGTCCTGACTTTC. Its translation is CASSESGGPGANVLTF. This chain joins TRBV25-1 and TRBJ2-6; TRBD2 matches 8 bases. This CDR3 region has 16 residues. Germline lookup yields CDR1 MGHDK and CDR2 SYGVNS. V gave up 1 base and J gave up 2 bases; unmatched junction bases: 1.

The chain is built from TRBV20-1 and TRBJ2-5; 10 bases map to TRBD2. After removal of 0 bases from V and 4 bases from J, the junction contained 11 bases not matched to a gene. Germline V gene lookup returns CDR1 DFQATT and CDR2 SNEGSKA (reference sequence). CDR3 length: 17 amino acids. Written as DNA, the CDR3 is TGCAGTGCTAGAGATCCTCGACGGACTAGCGGCTCAGAGACCCAGTACTTC. This codes for CSARDPRRTSGSETQYF.

This clonotype came up many times. This chain uses TRBV5-1 with TRBJ2-1, with TRBD1 matching 9 bases. Germline V gene sequence: CDR1 SGHRS, CDR2 YFSETQ. The CDR3 totals 17 residues. Losses at the gene ends were 4 bases for V and 7 bases for J; bases not matched to a gene: 15. DNA of the CDR3: TGCGCCAGCAGCCGGGACAGGGTCAACGAAGGGTTTAATGAGCAGTTCTTC. It codes for CASSRDRVNEGFNEQFF.

The V call is TRBV6-2 or TRBV6-3, the J call TRBJ2-6, with unresolved D. In germline, CDR1 is MNHEY, CDR2 SVGEGT. The V end was cut by 7 bases, the J end by 0 bases, with 10 bases between. This CDR3 spans 15 amino acids. The CDR3 region has the DNA TGTGCCAGCATAAATTCGGGCTCTGGGGCCAACGTCCTGACTTTC. Translation gives CASINSGSGANVLTF.

Only one count was recorded for this clonotype. No conserved phenylalanine or tryptophan ends this CDR3, so it is likely a read error. DNA of the CDR3: TGTGCCATCAGTGAAGGACAGGGGTTCTACTACGAGCAGTACTAC. It specifies CAISEGQGFYYEQYY. The chain combines TRBV10-3 with TRBJ2-7; TRBD1 matches at 9 bases. With V trimmed by 3 bases and J by 3 bases, 6 bases remained unmatched. Germline V gives CDR1 ENHRY, CDR2 SYGVKD. The CDR3 spans 15 residues.

The CDR3 sequence: CASSSIGWGFTGELFF. The CDR3 DNA sequence: TGTGCCAGCAGCTCCATCGGGTGGGGGTTCACCGGGGAGCTGTTTTTT. J is TRBJ2-2 and V is TRBV9; either TRBD1 or TRBD2 may fit D (5 bases each). The CDR3 is 16 amino acids. The V gene's germline CDR1 is SGDLS and CDR2 YYNGEE. The germline V and J ends were trimmed by 4 bases and 4 bases, with 17 bases remaining between them.

A few counts support this clonotype. The chain links TRBV7-8 to TRBJ2-1, with TRBD2 identical over 15 bases. This CDR3 region has 17 residues. The J segment lost 5 bases and the V segment lost 4 bases, leaving 6 bases of the junction unmatched. Germline V gene data show CDR1 as SGHVS and CDR2 as FQNEAQ. CDR3 sequence: CASSSGLAGGPNNEQFF. CDR3 DNA sequence: TGTGCCAGCAGCTCTGGACTAGCGGGGGGGCCGAACAATGAGCAGTTCTTC. Looking up the rest from reference TRBV7-8 and TRBJ2-1 gives the full variable domain: GAGVSQSPRYKVAKRGQDVALRCDPISGHVSLFWYQQALGQGPEFLTYFQNEAQLDKSGLPSDRFFAERPEGSVSTLKIQRTQQEDSAVYLCASSSGLAGGPNNEQFFGPGTRLTVL.

This chain joins TRBV12-3 or TRBV12-4 and TRBJ2-1; D tentatively reads TRBD1 or TRBD2 (6 bases each). The CDR3 runs 15 residues. With 5 bases removed from V and 10 bases from J, the gap between germline ends came to 21 bases. CDR3 loop: CASSPSGGTPEEQFF. The CDR3 bases are TGTGCCAGCAGTCCGTCTGGGGGGACACCGGAGGAGCAGTTCTTC.

In its sample, this clonotype was seen a few times. The chain is built from TRBV25-1 and TRBJ2-7; D gene uncertain. Germline values: CDR1 MGHDK, CDR2 SYGVNS. This CDR3 region has 11 residues. Trimming cost V 5 bases and J 6 bases, with 8 bases left between them. For the CDR3, the DNA is TGTGCCAGCAGTATTAAGGGCGAGCAGTACTTC. The encoded protein is CASSIKGEQYF.

The V call is TRBV20-1, the J call TRBJ2-1, with TRBD2 matching 8 bases. With V trimmed by 6 bases and J by 9 bases, 19 bases remained unmatched. Germline V gene sequence: CDR1 DFQATT, CDR2 SNEGSKA (reference sequence). This CDR3 is 16 amino acids long. In nucleotides, the CDR3 is TGCAGTGCCCAGAAGTCCCAGATAGCGGGACGGGCTGAGCAGTTCTTC. Its protein product is CSAQKSQIAGRAEQFF.